A selection of T cell receptor beta chains follows, all from one sample in a study of Ad26.COV2.S vaccination and SARS-CoV-2 variants. Data came from immunoSEQ multiplex PCR; TCRdb stores just in-frame clones and leaves some out. Of some 320,000 clones detected, approximately 86% appear once; the ten largest clones hold around 1.9%. The sample in question was peripheral blood, obtained in a trial of Ad26.COV2.S vaccine versus placebo. The receptors were sampled from a person aged 18 to 59 who received the Ad26.COV2.S COVID-19 vaccine or a placebo. Both conserved end residues are part of each CDR3. A D gene is named only where the DNA matches it firmly. Only some rows state a clone size, as once, few, many or a class for expanded clones.

abundance	d_gene	v_gene	j_gene	CDR3nt	CDR3aa
few	.	TRBV7-2	TRBJ1-6	TGTGCCAGCAGCTTACAGGGGAATTCAGGTTCACCCCTCCACTTT	CASSLQGNSGSPLHF
.	.	TRBV5-1	TRBJ2-3	TGCGCCAGCAGCTTGGAGAGGGGGTCCACAGATACGCAGTATTTT	CASSLERGSTDTQYF
few	TRBD1	TRBV5-1	TRBJ1-2	TGCGCCAGCAACACCGGGACAGGGGGCAACTATGGCTACACCTTC	CASNTGTGGNYGYTF
.	.	TRBV5-5	TRBJ2-2	TGTGCCAGCAGGTCCGGGGGTATAACCGGGGAGCTGTTTTTT	CASRSGGITGELFF
once	.	TRBV18	TRBJ1-1	TGTGCCAGCTCATCGATATCCCGGGGGCACACTGAAGCTTTCTTT	CASSSISRGHTEAFF
once	TRBD1	TRBV5-1	TRBJ2-2	TGCGCCAGCAGCTTGGAGGACAGGGGGCTAGGCGGGGAGCTGTTTTTT	CASSLEDRGLGGELFF
.	TRBD1	TRBV6-5	TRBJ1-2	TGTGCCAGCAGATACCCGGGGACAGGGGGCGGAGGTGGCTACACCTTC	CASRYPGTGGGGGYTF
.	TRBD1	TRBV2	TRBJ1-6	TGTGCCAGCCGGGGGACAGGGGAAAATTCACCCCTCCACTTT	CASRGTGENSPLHF
.	.	TRBV27	TRBJ2-1	TGTGCCAGCAGTACCGGACTAACCTACAATGAGCAGTTCTTC	CASSTGLTYNEQFF
few	.	TRBV18	TRBJ1-1	TGTGCCAGCTCACCACAGGGGATGAACACTGAAGCTTTCTTT	CASSPQGMNTEAFF
.	TRBD1	TRBV10-3	TRBJ1-5	TGTGCCATCAGTGCTTCGGGACAGGGCGATCAGCCCCAGCATTTT	CAISASGQGDQPQHF
once	.	TRBV5-1	TRBJ1-2	TGCGCCAGCAGCCCCACCCTGGAGGGCTACACCTTC	CASSPTLEGYTF
.	.	TRBV9	TRBJ2-5	TGTGCCAGCGGGGGGACAACGCTGGCGGAGACCCAGTACTTC	CASGGTTLAETQYF
.	TRBD1	TRBV6-5	TRBJ1-3	TGTGCCAGCAGCCCGACAGGGACTGGAAACACCATATATTTT	CASSPTGTGNTIYF
.	TRBD1	TRBV20-1	TRBJ1-2	TGCAGTGCTAGTAGGGACAGTGTCTCCCATGGCTACACCTTC	CSASRDSVSHGYTF
.	.	TRBV4-2	TRBJ1-4	TGTGCCAGCAGCCGGGGGGGAGGGAAGAATGAAAAACTGTTTTTT	CASSRGGGKNEKLFF
.	TRBD2	TRBV7-2	TRBJ2-5	TGTGCCAGCAGCTTTTCTAGCGGGGGGGCCCCATCTCAAGAGACCCAGTACTTC	CASSFSSGGAPSQETQYF
.	.	TRBV11-2	TRBJ2-1	TGTGCCAGCAGCCGAGCGGGTAACTCCTACAATGAGCAGTTCTTC	CASSRAGNSYNEQFF
.	.	TRBV7-6	TRBJ2-5	TGTGCCAGCAGCCTACCGGAAACGGGGTACCAAGAGACCCAGTACTTC	CASSLPETGYQETQYF
.	.	TRBV3-1/TRBV3-2	TRBJ2-1	TGTGCCAGCAGCCAAGAGGAGGTAGACTCCTACAATGAGCAGTTCTTC	CASSQEEVDSYNEQFF
.	.	TRBV7-2	TRBJ1-5	TGTGCCAGCAGCTTAGTGCAGGGTCGCAATCAGCCCCAGCATTTT	CASSLVQGRNQPQHF
.	.	TRBV18	TRBJ1-2	TGTGCCAGCTCATCGGGGGTTAACTATGGCTACACCTTC	CASSSGVNYGYTF
.	TRBD1	TRBV5-8	TRBJ2-1	TGTGCCAGCAGCTCGGCGCGGGACAGGACGGTCGATGAGCAGTTCTTC	CASSSARDRTVDEQFF
once	TRBD1	TRBV7-6	TRBJ1-1	TGTGCCAGCAGCCCGATATGGGGAGGGGACAGGAACGAAAACACTGAAGCTTTCTTT	CASSPIWGGDRNENTEAFF
once	.	TRBV4-1	TRBJ2-1	TGCGCCAGCAGCAGACCCCCGTCAGCCGTACCAAACAATGAGCAGTTCTTC	CASSRPPSAVPNNEQFF
.	TRBD1	TRBV7-9	TRBJ1-5	TGTGCCAGCAGCTTCGCCAGGGGGGTAAACAATCAGCCCCAGCATTTT	CASSFARGVNNQPQHF
.	.	TRBV12-1	TRBJ2-1	TGTGCCAGCAGCCCCTACCTGCGGGGGGGCCCCCCCCGAGACAATGAGCAGTTCTTC	CASSPYLRGGPPRDNEQFF
.	TRBD1	TRBV6-1	TRBJ1-2	TGTGCCAGCAGTGAAGTTGGCAGGGGGCCCGGCTACACCTTC	CASSEVGRGPGYTF
.	.	TRBV10-3	TRBJ1-2	TGTGCCATCAGTGAATTGACAGTCTTGGGCTACACCTTC	CAISELTVLGYTF
.	TRBD1	TRBV6-5	TRBJ1-5	TGTGCCAGCGCCCGGGACAGCACAGGACAGCCCCAGCATTTT	CASARDSTGQPQHF
.	TRBD1	TRBV12-3/TRBV12-4	TRBJ1-2	TGTGCCAGCAGTTGGACAGGGTTATATGGCTACACCTTC	CASSWTGLYGYTF
.	TRBD2	TRBV15	TRBJ2-5	TGTGCCACCAGCTCGGCCCCTTTGGGGGGGGAGACCCAGTACTTC	CATSSAPLGGETQYF
once	.	TRBV21-1	TRBJ1-1	TGTGCCAGCAGCCTAACAGGGGAGGACACTGAAGCTTTCTTT	CASSLTGEDTEAFF
once	TRBD1	TRBV7-8	TRBJ1-6	TGTGCCAGCAGCCCCGGGACAGCACCCCTCCACTTT	CASSPGTAPLHF
.	.	TRBV7-9	TRBJ1-1	TGTGCCAGCAGCTTAGGGTCGGCAGGGGCCACTTTCTTT	CASSLGSAGATFF
.	.	TRBV30	TRBJ2-7	TGTGCCTGGAGTCCAAGCGGGCCGATCTACGAGCAGTACTTC	CAWSPSGPIYEQYF
.	.	TRBV10-3	TRBJ1-1	TGTGCCATCAGTGAGGGGGGGACCTACACTGAAGCTTTCTTT	CAISEGGTYTEAFF
.	.	TRBV3-1/TRBV3-2	TRBJ2-2	TGTGCCAGCAGCCAAGATTCAGAAGGATGGGAGCTGTTTTTT	CASSQDSEGWELFF
.	.	TRBV10-2	TRBJ2-2	TGCGCCAGCCAGCCGGCCGGGGAGCTGTTTTTT	CASQPAGELFF
.	TRBD1	TRBV18	TRBJ2-1	TGTGCCAGCTCACCAGCGGTTGTGGGGACAGGGCCCAATGAGCAGTTCTTC	CASSPAVVGTGPNEQFF
once	TRBD2	TRBV5-1	TRBJ2-3	TGCGCCAGCAGCACCTACGGGACTAGCGGCACAGATACGCAGTATTTT	CASSTYGTSGTDTQYF
.	TRBD1	TRBV6-2/TRBV6-3	TRBJ2-2	TGTGCCAGCAGTGACGGACAGGCAGACACCGGGGAGCTGTTTTTT	CASSDGQADTGELFF
.	.	TRBV18	TRBJ2-7	TGTGCCAGCTCACCCTCTAGACGGACCTACGAGCAGTACTTC	CASSPSRRTYEQYF
.	.	TRBV25-1	TRBJ2-5	TGTGCCAGCAGTCCCTTCAGTGCGGAAGAGACCCAGTACTTC	CASSPFSAEETQYF
.	.	TRBV5-1	TRBJ1-2	TGCGCCAGCAGCTTGGCAGGGCCTAACTATGGCTACACCTTC	CASSLAGPNYGYTF